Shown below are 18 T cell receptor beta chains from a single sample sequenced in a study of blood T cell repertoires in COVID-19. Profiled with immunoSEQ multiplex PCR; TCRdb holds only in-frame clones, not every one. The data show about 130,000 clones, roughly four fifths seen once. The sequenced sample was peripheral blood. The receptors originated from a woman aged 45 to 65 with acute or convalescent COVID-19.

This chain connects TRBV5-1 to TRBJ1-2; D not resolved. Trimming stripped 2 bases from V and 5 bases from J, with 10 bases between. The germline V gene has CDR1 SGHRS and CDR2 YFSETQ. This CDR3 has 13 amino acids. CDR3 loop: CASSLSSRYGYTF. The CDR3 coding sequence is TGCGCCAGCAGCTTATCAAGCCGGTATGGCTACACCTTC.

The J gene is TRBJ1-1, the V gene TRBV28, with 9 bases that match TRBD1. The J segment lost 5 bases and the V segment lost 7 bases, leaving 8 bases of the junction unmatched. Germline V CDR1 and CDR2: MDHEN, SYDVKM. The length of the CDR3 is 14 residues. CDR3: CASIRDRARTEAFF. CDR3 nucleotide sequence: TGTGCCAGCATCAGGGACAGGGCCCGTACTGAAGCTTTCTTT. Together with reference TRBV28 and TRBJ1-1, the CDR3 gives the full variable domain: DVKVTQSSRYLVKRTGEKVFLECVQDMDHENMFWYRQDPGLGLRLIYFSYDVKMKEKGDIPEGYSVSREKKERFSLILESASTNQTSMYLCASIRDRARTEAFFGQGTRLTVV.

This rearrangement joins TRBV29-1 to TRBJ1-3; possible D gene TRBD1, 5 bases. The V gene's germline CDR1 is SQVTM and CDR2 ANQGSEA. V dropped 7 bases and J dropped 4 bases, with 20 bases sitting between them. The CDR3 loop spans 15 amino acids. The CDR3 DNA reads TGCAGCGCAAAAGGAGGGGCCCAAGGAGGAAACACCATATATTTT. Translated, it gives CSAKGGAQGGNTIYF.

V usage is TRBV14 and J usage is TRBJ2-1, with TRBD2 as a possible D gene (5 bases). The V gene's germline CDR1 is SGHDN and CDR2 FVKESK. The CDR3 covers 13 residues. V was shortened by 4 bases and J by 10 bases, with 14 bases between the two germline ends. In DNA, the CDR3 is TGTGCCAGCAGCCCCGATCTAGCATCCGAGCAGTTCTTC. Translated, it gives CASSPDLASEQFF.

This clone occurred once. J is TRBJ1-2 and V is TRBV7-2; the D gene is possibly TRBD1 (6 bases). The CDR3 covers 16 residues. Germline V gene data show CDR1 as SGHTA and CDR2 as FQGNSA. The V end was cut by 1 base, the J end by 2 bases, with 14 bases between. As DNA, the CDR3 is TGTGCCAGCAGCTTAGGGGGGACACGAATAAACTATGGCTACACCTTC. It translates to CASSLGGTRINYGYTF.

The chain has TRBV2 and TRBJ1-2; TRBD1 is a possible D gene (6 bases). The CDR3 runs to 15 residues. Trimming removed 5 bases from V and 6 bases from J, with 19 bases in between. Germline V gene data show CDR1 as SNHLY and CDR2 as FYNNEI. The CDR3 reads CASSYRGASGDGYTF. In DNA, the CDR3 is TGTGCCAGCAGTTACCGGGGGGCAAGTGGAGATGGCTACACCTTC.

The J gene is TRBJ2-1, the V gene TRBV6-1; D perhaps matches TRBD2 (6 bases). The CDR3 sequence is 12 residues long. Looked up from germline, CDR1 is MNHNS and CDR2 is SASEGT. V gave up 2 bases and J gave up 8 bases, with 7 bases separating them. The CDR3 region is CASSERGDEQFF. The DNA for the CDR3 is TGTGCCAGCAGTGAACGCGGGGATGAGCAGTTCTTC.

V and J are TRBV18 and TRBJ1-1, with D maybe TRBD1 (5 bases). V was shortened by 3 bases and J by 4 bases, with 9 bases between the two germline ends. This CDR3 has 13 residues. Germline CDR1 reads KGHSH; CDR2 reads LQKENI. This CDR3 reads CASSPLRGTEAFF. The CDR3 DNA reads TGTGCCAGCTCACCCCTTAGGGGCACTGAAGCTTTCTTT.

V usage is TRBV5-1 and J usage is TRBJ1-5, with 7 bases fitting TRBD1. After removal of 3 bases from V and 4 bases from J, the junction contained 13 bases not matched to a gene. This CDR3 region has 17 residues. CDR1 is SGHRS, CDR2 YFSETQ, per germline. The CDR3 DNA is TGCGCCAGCAGCTCACCGGGACAGCGGTACATTAATCAGCCCCAGCATTTT. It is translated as CASSSPGQRYINQPQHF.

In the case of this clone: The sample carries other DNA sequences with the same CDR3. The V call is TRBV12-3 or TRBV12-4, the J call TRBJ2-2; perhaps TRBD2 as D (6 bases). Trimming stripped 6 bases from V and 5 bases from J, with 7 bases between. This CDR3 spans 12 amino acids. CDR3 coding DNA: TGTGCCAGCAGCCGGGGGACCGGGGAGCTGTTTTTT. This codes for CASSRGTGELFF.

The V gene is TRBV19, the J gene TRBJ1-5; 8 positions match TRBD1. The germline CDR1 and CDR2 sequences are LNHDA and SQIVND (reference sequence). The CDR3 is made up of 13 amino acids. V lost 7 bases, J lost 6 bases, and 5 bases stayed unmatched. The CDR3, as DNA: TGTGCCAGTACACAGGGGGAGGGTCAGCCCCAGCATTTT. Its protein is CASTQGEGQPQHF.

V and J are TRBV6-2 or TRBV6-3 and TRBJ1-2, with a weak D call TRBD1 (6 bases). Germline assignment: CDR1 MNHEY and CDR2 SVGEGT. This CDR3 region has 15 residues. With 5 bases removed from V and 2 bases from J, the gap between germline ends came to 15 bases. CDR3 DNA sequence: TGTGCCAGCAGTAAAAGGGACACCATAAACTATGGCTACACCTTC. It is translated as CASSKRDTINYGYTF.

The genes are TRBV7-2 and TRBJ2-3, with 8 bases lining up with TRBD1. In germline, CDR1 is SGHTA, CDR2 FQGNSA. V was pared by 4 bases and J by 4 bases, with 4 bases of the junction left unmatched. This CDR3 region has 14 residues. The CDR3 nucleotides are TGTGCCAGCAGCTCCCGGACAGGGCCAGATACGCAGTATTTT. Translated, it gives CASSSRTGPDTQYF.

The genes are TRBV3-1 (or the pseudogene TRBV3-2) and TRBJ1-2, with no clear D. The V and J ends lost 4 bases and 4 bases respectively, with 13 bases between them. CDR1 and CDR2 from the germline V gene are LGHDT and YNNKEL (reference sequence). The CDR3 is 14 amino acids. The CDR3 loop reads CASSLGGRIYGYTF. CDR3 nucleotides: TGTGCCAGCAGCCTAGGAGGACGGATCTATGGCTACACCTTC.

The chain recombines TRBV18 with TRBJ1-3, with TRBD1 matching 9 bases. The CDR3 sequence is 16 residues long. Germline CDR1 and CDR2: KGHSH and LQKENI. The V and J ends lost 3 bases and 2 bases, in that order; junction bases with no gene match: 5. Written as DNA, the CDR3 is TGTGCCAGCTCACCTTTTCGACAGGGGGCTGGAAACACCATATATTTT. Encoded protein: CASSPFRQGAGNTIYF.

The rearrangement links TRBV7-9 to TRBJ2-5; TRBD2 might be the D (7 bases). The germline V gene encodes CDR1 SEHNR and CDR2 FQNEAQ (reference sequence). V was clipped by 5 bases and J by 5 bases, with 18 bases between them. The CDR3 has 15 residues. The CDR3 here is CASSPLGGRGETQYF. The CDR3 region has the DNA TGTGCCAGCAGCCCACTGGGGGGGCGTGGGGAGACCCAGTACTTC.

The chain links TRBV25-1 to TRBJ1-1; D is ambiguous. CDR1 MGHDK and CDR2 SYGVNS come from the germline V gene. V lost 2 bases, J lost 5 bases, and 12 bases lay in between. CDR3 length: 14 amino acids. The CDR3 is CASSERVGGTEAFF. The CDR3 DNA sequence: TGTGCCAGCAGTGAAAGGGTGGGAGGGACTGAAGCTTTCTTT. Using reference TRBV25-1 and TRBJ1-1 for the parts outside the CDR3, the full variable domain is EADIYQTPRYLVIGTGKKITLECSQTMGHDKMYWYQQDPGMELHLIHYSYGVNSTEKGDLSSESTVSRIRTEHFPLTLESARPSHTSQYLCASSERVGGTEAFFGQGTRLTVV.

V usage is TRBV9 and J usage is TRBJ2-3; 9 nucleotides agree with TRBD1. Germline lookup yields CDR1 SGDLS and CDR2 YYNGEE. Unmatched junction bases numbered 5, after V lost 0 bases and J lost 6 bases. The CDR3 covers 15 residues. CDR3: CASSVVGTGQDTQYF. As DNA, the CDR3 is TGTGCCAGCAGCGTAGTTGGGACAGGGCAGGATACGCAGTATTTT. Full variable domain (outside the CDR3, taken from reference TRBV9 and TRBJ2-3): DSGVTQTPKHLITATGQRVTLRCSPRSGDLSVYWYQQSLDQGLQFLIQYYNGEERAKGNILERFSAQQFPDLHSELNLSSLELGDSALYFCASSVVGTGQDTQYFGPGTRLTVL.